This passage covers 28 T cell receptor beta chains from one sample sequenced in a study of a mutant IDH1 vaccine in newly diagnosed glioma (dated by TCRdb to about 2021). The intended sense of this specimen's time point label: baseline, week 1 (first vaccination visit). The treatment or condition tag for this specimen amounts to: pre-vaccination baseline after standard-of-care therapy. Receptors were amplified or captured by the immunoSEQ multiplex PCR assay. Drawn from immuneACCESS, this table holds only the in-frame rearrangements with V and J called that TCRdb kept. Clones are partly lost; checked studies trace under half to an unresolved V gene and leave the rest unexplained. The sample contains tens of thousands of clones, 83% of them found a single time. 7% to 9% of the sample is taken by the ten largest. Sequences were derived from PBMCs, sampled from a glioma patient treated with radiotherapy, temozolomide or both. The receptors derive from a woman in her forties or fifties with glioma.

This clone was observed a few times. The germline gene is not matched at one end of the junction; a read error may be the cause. As DNA, the CDR3 is TGCAGCGTTAAAGAGGTGAACTATGGCTACACCTTC. Protein sequence: CSVKEVNYGYTF. The chain is built from TRBV29-1 and TRBJ1-2, with no clear D. This CDR3 has 12 amino acids. Germline CDR1 and CDR2: SQVTM and ANQGSEA.

The CDR3 sequence is CAWSLLSGTASYEQYF. The CDR3 region has the DNA TGTGCCTGGAGTCTTTTATCCGGGACAGCTTCCTACGAGCAGTACTTC. The chain combines TRBV30 with TRBJ2-7, with TRBD1 matching over 7 bases. Germline values: CDR1 GTSNPN, CDR2 SVGIG (reference sequence). The V segment lost 2 bases and the J segment 1 base; nucleotides outside the gene matches: 11. The CDR3 is made up of 16 amino acids.

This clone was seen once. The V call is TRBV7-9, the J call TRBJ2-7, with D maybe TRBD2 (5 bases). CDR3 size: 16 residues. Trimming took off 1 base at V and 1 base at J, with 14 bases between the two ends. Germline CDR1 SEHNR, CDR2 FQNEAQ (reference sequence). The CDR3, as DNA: TGTGCCAGCAGCTTAGGGTTCGGGGAACGGTCCTACGAGCAGTACTTC. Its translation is CASSLGFGERSYEQYF.

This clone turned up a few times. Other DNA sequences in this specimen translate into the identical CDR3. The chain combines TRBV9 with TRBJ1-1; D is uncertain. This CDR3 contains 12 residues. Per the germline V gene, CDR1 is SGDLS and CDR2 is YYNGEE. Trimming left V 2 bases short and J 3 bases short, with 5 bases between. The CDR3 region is CASSVEDTEAFF. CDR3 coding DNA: TGTGCCAGCAGCGTGGAGGACACTGAAGCTTTCTTT.

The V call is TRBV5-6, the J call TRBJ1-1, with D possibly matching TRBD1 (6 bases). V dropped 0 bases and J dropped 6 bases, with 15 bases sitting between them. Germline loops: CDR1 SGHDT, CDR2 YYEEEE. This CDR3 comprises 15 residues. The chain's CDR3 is CASSLAGGLSAEAFF. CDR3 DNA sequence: TGTGCCAGCAGCTTGGCGGGGGGGCTTAGTGCTGAAGCTTTCTTT. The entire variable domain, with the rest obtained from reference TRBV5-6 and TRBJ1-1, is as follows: DAGVTQSPTHLIKTRGQQVTLRCSPKSGHDTVSWYQQALGQGPQFIFQYYEEEERQRGNFPDRFSGHQFPNYSSELNVNALLLGDSALYLCASSLAGGLSAEAFFGQGTRLTVV.

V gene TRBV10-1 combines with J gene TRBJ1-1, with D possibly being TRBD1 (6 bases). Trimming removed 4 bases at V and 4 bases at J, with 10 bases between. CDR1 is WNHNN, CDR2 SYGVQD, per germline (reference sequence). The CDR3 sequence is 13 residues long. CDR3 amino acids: CASSVTRGTEAFF. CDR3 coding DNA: TGCGCCAGCAGTGTGACCAGGGGCACTGAAGCTTTCTTT.

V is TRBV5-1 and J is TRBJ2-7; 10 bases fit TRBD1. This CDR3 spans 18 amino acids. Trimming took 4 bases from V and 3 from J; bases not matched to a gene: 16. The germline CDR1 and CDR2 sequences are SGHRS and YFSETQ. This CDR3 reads CASSPQFGQGVGGYEQYF. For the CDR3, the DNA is TGCGCCAGCAGCCCTCAATTCGGACAGGGGGTTGGGGGCTACGAGCAGTACTTC. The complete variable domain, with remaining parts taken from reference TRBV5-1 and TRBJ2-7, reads KAGVTQTPRYLIKTRGQQVTLSCSPISGHRSVSWYQQTPGQGLQFLFEYFSETQRNKGNFPGRFSGRQFSNSRSEMNVSTLELGDSALYLCASSPQFGQGVGGYEQYFGPGTRLTVT.

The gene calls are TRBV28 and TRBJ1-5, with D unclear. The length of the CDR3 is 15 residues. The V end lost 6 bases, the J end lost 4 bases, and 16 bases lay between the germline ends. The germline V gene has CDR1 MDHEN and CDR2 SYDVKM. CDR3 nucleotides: TGTGCCAGCAGAAAAGGGTTTCTAGGGAATCAGCCCCAGCATTTT. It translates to CASRKGFLGNQPQHF.

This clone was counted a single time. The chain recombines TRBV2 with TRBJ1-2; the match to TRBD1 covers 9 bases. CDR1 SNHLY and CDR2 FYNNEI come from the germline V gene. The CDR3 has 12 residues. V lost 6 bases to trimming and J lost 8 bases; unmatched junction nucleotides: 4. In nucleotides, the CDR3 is TGTGCCAGCAGCGAGGACAGGGGCGGCTACACCTTC. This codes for CASSEDRGGYTF.

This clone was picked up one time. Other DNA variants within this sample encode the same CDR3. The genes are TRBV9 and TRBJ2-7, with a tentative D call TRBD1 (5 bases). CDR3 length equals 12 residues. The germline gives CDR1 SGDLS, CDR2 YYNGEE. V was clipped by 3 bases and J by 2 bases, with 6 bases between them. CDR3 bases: TGTGCCAGCAGCGCAGGGCCCTACGAGCAGTACTTC. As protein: CASSAGPYEQYF.

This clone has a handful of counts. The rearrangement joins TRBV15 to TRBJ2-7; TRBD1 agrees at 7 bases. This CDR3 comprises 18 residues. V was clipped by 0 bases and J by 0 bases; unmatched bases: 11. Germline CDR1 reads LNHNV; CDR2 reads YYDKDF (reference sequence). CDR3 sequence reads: CATSRESAGGRFSYEQYF. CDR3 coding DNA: TGTGCCACCAGCAGAGAATCGGCAGGGGGAAGGTTCTCCTACGAGCAGTACTTC.

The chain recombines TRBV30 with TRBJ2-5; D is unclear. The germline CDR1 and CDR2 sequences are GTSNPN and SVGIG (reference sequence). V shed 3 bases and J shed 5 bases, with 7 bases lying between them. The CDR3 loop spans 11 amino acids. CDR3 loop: CAWRGRETQYF. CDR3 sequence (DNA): TGTGCCTGGAGGGGTAGGGAGACCCAGTACTTC.

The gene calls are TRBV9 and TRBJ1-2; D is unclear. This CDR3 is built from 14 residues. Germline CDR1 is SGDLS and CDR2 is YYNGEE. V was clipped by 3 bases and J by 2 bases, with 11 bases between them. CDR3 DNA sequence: TGTGCCAGCAGCGGCGGTTTAGGGAACTATGGCTACACCTTC. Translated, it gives CASSGGLGNYGYTF.

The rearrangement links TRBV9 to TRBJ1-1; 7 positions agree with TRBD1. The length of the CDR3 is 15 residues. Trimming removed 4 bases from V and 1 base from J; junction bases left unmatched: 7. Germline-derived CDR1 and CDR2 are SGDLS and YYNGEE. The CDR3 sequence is CASSPREGANTEAFF. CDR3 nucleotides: TGTGCCAGCAGCCCCCGGGAGGGGGCGAACACTGAAGCTTTCTTT.

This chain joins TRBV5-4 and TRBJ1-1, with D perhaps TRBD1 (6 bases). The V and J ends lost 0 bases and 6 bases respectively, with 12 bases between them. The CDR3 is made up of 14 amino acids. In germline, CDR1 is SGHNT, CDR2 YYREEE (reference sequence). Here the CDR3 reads CASSLGGGTAEAFF. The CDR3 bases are TGTGCCAGCAGCTTGGGTGGGGGCACCGCTGAAGCTTTCTTT.

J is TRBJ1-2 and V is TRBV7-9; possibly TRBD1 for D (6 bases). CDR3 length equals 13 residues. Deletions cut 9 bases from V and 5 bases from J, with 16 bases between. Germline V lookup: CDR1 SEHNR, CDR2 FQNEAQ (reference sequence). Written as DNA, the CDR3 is TGTGCCAGAATGACAGGCCTCGGGTATGGCTACACCTTC. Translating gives CARMTGLGYGYTF.

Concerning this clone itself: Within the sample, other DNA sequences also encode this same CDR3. The CDR3 spells CASSLGQGNEKLFF. The CDR3 DNA is TGCGCCAGCAGCTTGGGACAGGGAAATGAAAAACTGTTTTTT. V is TRBV5-1 and J is TRBJ1-4, with TRBD1 identical over 7 bases. From germline, CDR1 is SGHRS and CDR2 YFSETQ. This CDR3 spans 14 amino acids. V trimming: 0 bases; J trimming: 5 bases; junction bases outside the gene matches: 1.

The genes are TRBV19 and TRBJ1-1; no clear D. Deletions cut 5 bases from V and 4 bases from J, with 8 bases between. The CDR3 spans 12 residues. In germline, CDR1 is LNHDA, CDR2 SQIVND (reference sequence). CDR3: CASSRVSTEAFF. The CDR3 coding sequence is TGTGCCAGTAGTCGGGTGAGCACTGAAGCTTTCTTT.

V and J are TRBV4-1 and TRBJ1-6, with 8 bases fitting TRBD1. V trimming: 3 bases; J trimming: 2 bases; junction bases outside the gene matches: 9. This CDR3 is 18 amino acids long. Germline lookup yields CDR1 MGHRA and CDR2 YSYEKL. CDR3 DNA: TGCGCCAGCAGCCAGGAGACCGGGACAGGTGCCTATAATTCACCCCTCCACTTT. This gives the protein CASSQETGTGAYNSPLHF.

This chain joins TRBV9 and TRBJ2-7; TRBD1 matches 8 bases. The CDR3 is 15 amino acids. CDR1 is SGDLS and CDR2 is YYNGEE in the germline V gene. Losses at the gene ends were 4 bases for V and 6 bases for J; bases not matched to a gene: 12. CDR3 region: CASSPRTGWVSEQYF. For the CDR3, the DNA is TGTGCCAGCAGCCCTCGGACAGGGTGGGTGAGCGAGCAGTACTTC.

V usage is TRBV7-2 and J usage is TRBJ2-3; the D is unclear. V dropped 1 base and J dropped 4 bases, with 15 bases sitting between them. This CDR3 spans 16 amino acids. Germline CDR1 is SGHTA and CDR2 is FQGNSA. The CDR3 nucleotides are TGTGCCAGCAGCTTAGACCTTGGGCGCGTGGCAGATACGCAGTATTTT. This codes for CASSLDLGRVADTQYF.

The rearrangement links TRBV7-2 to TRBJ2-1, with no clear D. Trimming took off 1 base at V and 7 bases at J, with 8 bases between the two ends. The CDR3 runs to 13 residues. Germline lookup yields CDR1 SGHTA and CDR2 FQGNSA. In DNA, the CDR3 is TGTGCCAGCAGCTTAGGTCCCGCGAATGAGCAGTTCTTC. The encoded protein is CASSLGPANEQFF.

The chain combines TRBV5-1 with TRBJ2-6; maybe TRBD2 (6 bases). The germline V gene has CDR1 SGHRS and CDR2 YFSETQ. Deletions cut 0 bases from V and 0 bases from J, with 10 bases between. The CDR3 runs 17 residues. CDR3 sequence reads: CASSLGLVVSGANVLTF. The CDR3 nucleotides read TGCGCCAGCAGCTTGGGACTAGTGGTCTCTGGGGCCAACGTCCTGACTTTC.

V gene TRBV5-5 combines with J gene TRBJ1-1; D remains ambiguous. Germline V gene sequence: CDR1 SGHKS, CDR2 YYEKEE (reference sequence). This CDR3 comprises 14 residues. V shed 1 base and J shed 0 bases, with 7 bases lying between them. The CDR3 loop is CASSLLSLNTEAFF. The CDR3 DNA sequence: TGTGCCAGCAGCTTGTTAAGCCTGAACACTGAAGCTTTCTTT.

The CDR3 DNA reads TGTGCCAGCAGCGTCGGGCGCGGGTCCATGAACACTGAAGCTTTCTTT. It yields the protein CASSVGRGSMNTEAFF. V gene TRBV9 combines with J gene TRBJ1-1, with D uncertain. This CDR3 region has 16 residues. Trimming pared 2 bases from V and 0 bases from J, leaving 14 bases between. Germline values: CDR1 SGDLS, CDR2 YYNGEE.

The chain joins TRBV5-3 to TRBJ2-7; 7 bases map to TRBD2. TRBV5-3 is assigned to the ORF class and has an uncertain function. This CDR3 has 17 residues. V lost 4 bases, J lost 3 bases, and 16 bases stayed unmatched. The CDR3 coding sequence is TGTGCCAGAAGCCTCCGTCGGGCAGCGGGGCACAACTACGAGCAGTACTTC. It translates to CARSLRRAAGHNYEQYF.

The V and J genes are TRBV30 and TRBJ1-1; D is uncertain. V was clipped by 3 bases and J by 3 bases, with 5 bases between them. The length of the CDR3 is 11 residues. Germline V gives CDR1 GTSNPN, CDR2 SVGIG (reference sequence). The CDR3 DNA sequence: TGTGCCTGGAGGCGGGACACTGAAGCTTTCTTT. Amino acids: CAWRRDTEAFF.

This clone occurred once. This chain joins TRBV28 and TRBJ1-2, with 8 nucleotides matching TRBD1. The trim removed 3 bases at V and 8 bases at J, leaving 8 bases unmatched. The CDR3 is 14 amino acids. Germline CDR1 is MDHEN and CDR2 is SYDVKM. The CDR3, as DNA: TGTGCCAGCAGTTTCAGACAGGGGCGGGGAGGCTACACCTTC. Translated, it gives CASSFRQGRGGYTF.